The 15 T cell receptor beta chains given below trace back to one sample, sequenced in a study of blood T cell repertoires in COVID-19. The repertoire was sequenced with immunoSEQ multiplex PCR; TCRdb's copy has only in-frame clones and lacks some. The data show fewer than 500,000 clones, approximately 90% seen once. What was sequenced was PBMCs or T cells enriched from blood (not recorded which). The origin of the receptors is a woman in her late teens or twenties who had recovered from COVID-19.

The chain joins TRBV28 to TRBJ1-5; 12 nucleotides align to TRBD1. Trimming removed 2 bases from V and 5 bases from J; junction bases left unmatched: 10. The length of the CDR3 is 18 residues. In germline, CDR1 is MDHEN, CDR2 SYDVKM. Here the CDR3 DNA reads TGTGCCAGCAGTTTAGTGGGACAGGGGGCGAGACCCTATCAGCCCCAGCATTTT. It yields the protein CASSLVGQGARPYQPQHF.

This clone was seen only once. The CDR3: CASSPNRGGMNTEAFF. The CDR3 DNA sequence: TGTGCCAGCAGTCCCAACCGAGGCGGTATGAACACTGAAGCTTTCTTT. The J gene is TRBJ1-1, the V gene TRBV27; D not certain. V lost 5 bases and J 0 bases, leaving 16 bases between the germline ends. Germline lookup yields CDR1 MNHEY and CDR2 SMNVEV (reference sequence). CDR3 size: 16 residues.

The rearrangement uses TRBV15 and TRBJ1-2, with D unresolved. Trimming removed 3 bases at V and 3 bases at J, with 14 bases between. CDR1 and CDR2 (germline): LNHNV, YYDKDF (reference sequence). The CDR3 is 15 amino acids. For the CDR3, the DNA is TGTGCCACCAGCAGGCCTTTGGAGGGAGACTATGGCTACACCTTC. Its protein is CATSRPLEGDYGYTF.

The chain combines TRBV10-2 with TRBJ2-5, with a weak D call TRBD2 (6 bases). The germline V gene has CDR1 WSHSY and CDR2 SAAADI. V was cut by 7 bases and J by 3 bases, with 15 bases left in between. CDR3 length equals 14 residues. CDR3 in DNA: TGCGCCAGCAAAGGGGTGGCGGGGAAAGAGACCCAGTACTTC. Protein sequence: CASKGVAGKETQYF.

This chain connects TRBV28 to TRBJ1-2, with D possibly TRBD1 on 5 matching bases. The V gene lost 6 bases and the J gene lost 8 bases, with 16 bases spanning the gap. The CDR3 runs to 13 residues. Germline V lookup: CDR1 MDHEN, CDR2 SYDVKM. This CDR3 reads CASRWEVGDGYTF. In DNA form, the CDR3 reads TGTGCCAGCAGGTGGGAGGTTGGGGACGGCTACACCTTC.

The CDR3 nucleotides are TGTGCCAGTAGTATCCGGGACAGGGTAGGTAAGAACACTGAAGCTTTCTTT. Protein product: CASSIRDRVGKNTEAFF. The rearrangement links TRBV19 to TRBJ1-1, with TRBD1 matching 9 bases. This CDR3 contains 17 residues. Germline trimming cut 3 bases from V and 1 base from J; bases unmatched to any gene: 9. CDR1 and CDR2 (germline): LNHDA, SQIVND (reference sequence).

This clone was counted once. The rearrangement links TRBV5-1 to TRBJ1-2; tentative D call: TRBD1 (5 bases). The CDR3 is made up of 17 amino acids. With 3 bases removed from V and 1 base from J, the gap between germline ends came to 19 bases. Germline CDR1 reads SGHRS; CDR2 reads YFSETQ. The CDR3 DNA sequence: TGCGCCAGCAGCTACGGACACGACCTTCTTCATAACTATGGCTACACCTTC. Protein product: CASSYGHDLLHNYGYTF. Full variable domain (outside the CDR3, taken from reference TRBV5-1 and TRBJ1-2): KAGVTQTPRYLIKTRGQQVTLSCSPISGHRSVSWYQQTPGQGLQFLFEYFSETQRNKGNFPGRFSGRQFSNSRSEMNVSTLELGDSALYLCASSYGHDLLHNYGYTFGSGTRLTVV.

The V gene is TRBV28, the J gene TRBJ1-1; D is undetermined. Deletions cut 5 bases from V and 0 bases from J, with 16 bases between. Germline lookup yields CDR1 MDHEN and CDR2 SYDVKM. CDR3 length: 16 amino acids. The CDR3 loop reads CASSPPEPYLNTEAFF. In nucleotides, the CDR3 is TGTGCCAGCAGTCCCCCCGAACCTTACTTGAACACTGAAGCTTTCTTT.

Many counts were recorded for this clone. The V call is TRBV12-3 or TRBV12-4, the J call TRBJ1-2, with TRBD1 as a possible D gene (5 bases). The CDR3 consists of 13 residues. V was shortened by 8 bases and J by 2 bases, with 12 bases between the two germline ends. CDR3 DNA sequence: TGTGCCAGCCATACAGGAGGGAACTATGGCTACACCTTC. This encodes CASHTGGNYGYTF.

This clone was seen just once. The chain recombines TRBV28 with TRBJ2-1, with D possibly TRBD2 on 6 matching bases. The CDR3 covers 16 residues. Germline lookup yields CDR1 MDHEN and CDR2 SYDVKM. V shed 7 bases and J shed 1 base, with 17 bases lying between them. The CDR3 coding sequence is TGTGCCAGCACCATGAGACTGGGAGGTTCCTACAATGAGCAGTTCTTC. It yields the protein CASTMRLGGSYNEQFF.

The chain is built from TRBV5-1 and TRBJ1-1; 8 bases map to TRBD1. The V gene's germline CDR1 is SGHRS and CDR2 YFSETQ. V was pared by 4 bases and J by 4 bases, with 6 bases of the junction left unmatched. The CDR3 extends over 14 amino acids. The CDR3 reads CASSVQGAVTEAFF. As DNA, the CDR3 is TGCGCCAGCAGCGTGCAGGGGGCGGTCACTGAAGCTTTCTTT.

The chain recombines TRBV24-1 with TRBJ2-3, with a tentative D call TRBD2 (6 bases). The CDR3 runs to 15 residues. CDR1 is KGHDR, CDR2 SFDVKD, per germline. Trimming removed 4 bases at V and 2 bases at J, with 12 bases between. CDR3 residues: CATSEGGTFTDTQYF. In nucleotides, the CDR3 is TGTGCCACCAGTGAGGGGGGAACTTTCACAGATACGCAGTATTTT.

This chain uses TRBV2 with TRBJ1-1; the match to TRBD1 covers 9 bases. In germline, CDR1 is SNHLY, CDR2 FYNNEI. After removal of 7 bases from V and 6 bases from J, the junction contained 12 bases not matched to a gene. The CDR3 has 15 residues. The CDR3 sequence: CASKIELRDRAEAFF. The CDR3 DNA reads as TGTGCCAGCAAAATAGAACTTAGGGACAGGGCTGAAGCTTTCTTT. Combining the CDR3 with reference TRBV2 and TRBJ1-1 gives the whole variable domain EPEVTQTPSHQVTQMGQEVILRCVPISNHLYFYWYRQILGQKVEFLVSFYNNEISEKSEIFDDQFSVERPDGSNFTLKIRSTKLEDSAMYFCASKIELRDRAEAFFGQGTRLTVV.

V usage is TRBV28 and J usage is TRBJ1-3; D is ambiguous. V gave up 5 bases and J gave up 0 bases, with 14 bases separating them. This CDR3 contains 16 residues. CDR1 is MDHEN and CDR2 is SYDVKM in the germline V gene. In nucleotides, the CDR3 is TGTGCCAGCAGTGGACGGGGAGACATCTCTGGAAACACCATATATTTT. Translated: CASSGRGDISGNTIYF.

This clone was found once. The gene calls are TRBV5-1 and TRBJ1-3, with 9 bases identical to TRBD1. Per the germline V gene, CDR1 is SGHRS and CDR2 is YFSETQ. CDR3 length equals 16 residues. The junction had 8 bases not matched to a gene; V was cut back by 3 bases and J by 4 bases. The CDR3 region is CASSSLGTGLGNTIYF. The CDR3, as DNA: TGCGCCAGCAGCTCATTAGGGACAGGGCTAGGAAACACCATATATTTT.